Sequencing of this TCR beta chain was carried out in a study of siplizumab effects on memory and regulatory T cells. Repertoires were generated with immunoSEQ multiplex PCR, while TCRdb's copy carries only in-frame clones and drops some. The sample shows about 85,000 clones, roughly 94% of them seen only once. As regards this clone: Its antigen is unidentified.

The germline gives CDR1 SGHDT, CDR2 YYEEEE. The CDR3 spans 14 residues. Trimming shortened V by 5 bases and J by 4 bases, and 12 bases separated the two germline ends. Study-wide results and limits: With siplizumab, cumulative frequency of CD4+ memory-derived alloreactive sequences dropped significantly.

The receptor comes from a human donor in good health. The J gene is TRBJ1-4, the V gene TRBV5-6, with a tentative D call TRBD1 (5 bases). Specimen: CD8+ T cells sorted from blood. CDR3 nucleotides: TGTGCCAGCAGTAGCGACAGTATTAATGAAAAACTGTTTTTT. Protein sequence: CASSSDSINEKLFF.